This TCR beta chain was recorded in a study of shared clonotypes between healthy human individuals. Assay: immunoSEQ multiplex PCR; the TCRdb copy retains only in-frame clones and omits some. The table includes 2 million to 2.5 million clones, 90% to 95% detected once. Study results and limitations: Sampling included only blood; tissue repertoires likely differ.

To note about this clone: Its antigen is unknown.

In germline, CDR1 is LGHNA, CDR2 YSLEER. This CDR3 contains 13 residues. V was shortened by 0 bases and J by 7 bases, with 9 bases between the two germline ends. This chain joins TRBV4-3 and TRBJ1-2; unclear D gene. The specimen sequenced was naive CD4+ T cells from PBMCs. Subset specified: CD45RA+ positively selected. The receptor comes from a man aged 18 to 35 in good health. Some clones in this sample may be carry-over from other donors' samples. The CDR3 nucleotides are TGCGCCAGCAGCCAAGATCGTGACGTTGGCTACACCTTC. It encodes CASSQDRDVGYTF.